Following are 9 T cell receptor beta chains from one sample sequenced in a study of cytomegalovirus exposure and HLA in healthy donors. Researchers ran the PCR with 60 Vbeta and 13 Jbeta primers. Sequencing was performed with immunoSEQ multiplex PCR; in TCRdb, only in-frame clones are kept and a portion is missing. Of under 150,000 clones in the sample, over 60% were seen once. The sample was PBMCs. The receptors stem from a man aged 40-49 years in good health and CMV-seropositive.

The chain carries TRBV11-2 and TRBJ2-1; TRBD1 is a possible D gene (5 bases). Germline V gives CDR1 SGHAT, CDR2 FQNNGV. This CDR3 has 18 residues. V lost 0 bases, J lost 0 bases, and 15 bases lay in between. In DNA form, the CDR3 reads TGTGCCAGCAGCTTAGAGGGGCACCGTGGACCCTCCTACAATGAGCAGTTCTTC. This gives the protein CASSLEGHRGPSYNEQFF.

The CDR3 bases are TGTGCCAGCTCACTGACTAGCGGGAGCGTGGAGACCCAGTACTTC. Encoded protein: CASSLTSGSVETQYF. The gene calls are TRBV18 and TRBJ2-5, with 12 bases identical to TRBD2. The V gene end was trimmed by 4 bases and the J gene end by 5 bases; junction bases not matched to a gene: 5. Germline V gene data show CDR1 as KGHSH and CDR2 as LQKENI. There are 15 residues in the CDR3. Complete variable domain (other parts from reference TRBV18 and TRBJ2-5): NAGVMQNPRHLVRRRGQEARLRCSPMKGHSHVYWYRQLPEEGLKFMVYLQKENIIDESGMPKERFSAEFPKEGPSILRIQQVVRGDSAAYFCASSLTSGSVETQYFGPGTRLLVL.

The chain links TRBV6-5 to TRBJ1-4, with D possibly TRBD1 on 6 matching bases. CDR1 is MNHEY and CDR2 is SVGAGI in the germline V gene. Trimming stripped 6 bases from V and 6 bases from J, with 14 bases between. The CDR3 spans 14 residues. The CDR3 DNA reads as TGTGCCAGCAGCCTACAGGGAGCTTATGAAAAACTGTTTTTT. The encoded protein is CASSLQGAYEKLFF.

The V gene is TRBV5-1, the J gene TRBJ2-3; no reliable D call. The CDR3 runs to 15 residues. CDR1 is SGHRS, CDR2 YFSETQ, per germline. Between the trimmed V and J ends, which lost 0 bases and 0 bases, there was a span of 8 bases. CDR3 nucleotide sequence: TGCGCCAGCAGCTTGGAACCGGGTAGCACAGATACGCAGTATTTT. Residues: CASSLEPGSTDTQYF.

V and J are TRBV5-4 and TRBJ2-7; the match to TRBD2 covers 8 bases. V lost 3 bases to trimming and J lost 6 bases; unmatched junction nucleotides: 11. Germline loops: CDR1 SGHNT, CDR2 YYREEE (reference sequence). CDR3 length equals 15 residues. This chain's CDR3 is CASSSPGGAAAEQYF. The CDR3, as DNA: TGTGCCAGCAGCTCCCCCGGGGGGGCTGCAGCCGAGCAGTACTTC.

This chain links TRBV11-2 with TRBJ2-7; TRBD1 matches 11 bases. The CDR3 is made up of 15 amino acids. Germline V lookup: CDR1 SGHAT, CDR2 FQNNGV. V shed 5 bases, J shed 3 bases, and the junction held 6 bases outside the gene matches. CDR3 amino acids: CASSRTGTGGYEQYF. The CDR3 DNA sequence: TGTGCCAGCAGCCGAACCGGGACAGGGGGCTACGAGCAGTACTTC. Full variable domain (outside the CDR3, taken from reference TRBV11-2 and TRBJ2-7): EAGVAQSPRYKIIEKRQSVAFWCNPISGHATLYWYQQILGQGPKLLIQFQNNGVVDDSQLPKDRFSAERLKGVDSTLKIQPAKLEDSAVYLCASSRTGTGGYEQYFGPGTRLTVT.

The chain has TRBV7-2 and TRBJ1-4; no definite D call. The V gene's germline CDR1 is SGHTA and CDR2 FQGNSA. CDR3 length: 14 residues. The V end was cut by 6 bases, the J end by 0 bases, with 8 bases between. The CDR3 is CASSPGATNEKLFF. The CDR3 DNA reads as TGTGCCAGCAGTCCGGGTGCAACTAATGAAAAACTGTTTTTT.

The rearrangement uses TRBV7-9 and TRBJ1-2; 10 positions match TRBD1. V trimming: 7 bases; J trimming: 6 bases; junction bases outside the gene matches: 11. The CDR3 is 15 amino acids. Looked up from germline, CDR1 is SEHNR and CDR2 is FQNEAQ (reference sequence). CDR3 sequence: CASIPTGTGVNGYTF. As DNA, the CDR3 is TGTGCCAGCATCCCAACCGGGACAGGGGTAAATGGCTACACCTTC.

This chain links TRBV7-6 with TRBJ2-1; 8 bases map to TRBD1. CDR1 SGHVS and CDR2 FNYEAQ come from the germline V gene. After removal of 4 bases from V and 1 base from J, the junction contained 3 bases not matched to a gene. The CDR3 contains 15 residues. The CDR3 DNA reads TGTGCCAGCAGCTCGGGGACAGGATCCTACAATGAGCAGTTCTTC. Its protein is CASSSGTGSYNEQFF.